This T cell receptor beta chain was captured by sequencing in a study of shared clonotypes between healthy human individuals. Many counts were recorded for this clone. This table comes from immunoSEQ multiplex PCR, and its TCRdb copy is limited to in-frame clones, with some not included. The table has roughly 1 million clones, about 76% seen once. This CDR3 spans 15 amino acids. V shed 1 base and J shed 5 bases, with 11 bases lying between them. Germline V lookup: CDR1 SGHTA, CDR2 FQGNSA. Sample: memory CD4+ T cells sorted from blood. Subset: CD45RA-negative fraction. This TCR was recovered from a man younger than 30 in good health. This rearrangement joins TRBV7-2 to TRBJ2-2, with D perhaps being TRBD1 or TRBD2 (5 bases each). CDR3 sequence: CASSLDGTPTGELFF. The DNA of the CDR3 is TGTGCCAGCAGCTTAGATGGGACGCCGACCGGGGAGCTGTTTTTT.